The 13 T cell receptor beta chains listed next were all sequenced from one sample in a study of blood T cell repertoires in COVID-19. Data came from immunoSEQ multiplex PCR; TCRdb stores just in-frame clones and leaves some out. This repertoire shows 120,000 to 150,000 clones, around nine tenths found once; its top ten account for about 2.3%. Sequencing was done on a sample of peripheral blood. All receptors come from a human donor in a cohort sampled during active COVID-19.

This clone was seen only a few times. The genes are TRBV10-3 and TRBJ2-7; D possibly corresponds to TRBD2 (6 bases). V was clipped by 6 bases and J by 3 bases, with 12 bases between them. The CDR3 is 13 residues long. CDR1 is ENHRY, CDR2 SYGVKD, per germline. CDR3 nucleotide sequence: TGTGCCATCAGCCCTCGGGAGAGCTACGAGCAGTACTTC. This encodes CAISPRESYEQYF.

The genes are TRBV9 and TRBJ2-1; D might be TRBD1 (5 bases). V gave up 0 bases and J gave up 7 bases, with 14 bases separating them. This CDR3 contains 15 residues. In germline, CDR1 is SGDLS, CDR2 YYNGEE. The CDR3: CASSVVTGPRNEQFF. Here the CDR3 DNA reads TGTGCCAGCAGCGTAGTAACAGGCCCAAGGAATGAGCAGTTCTTC.

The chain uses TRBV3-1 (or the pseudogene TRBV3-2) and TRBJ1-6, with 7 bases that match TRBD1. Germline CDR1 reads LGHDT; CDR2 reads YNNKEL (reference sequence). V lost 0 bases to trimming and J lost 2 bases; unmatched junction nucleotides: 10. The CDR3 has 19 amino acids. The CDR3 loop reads CASSQDQGVPDPYNSPLHF. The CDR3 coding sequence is TGTGCCAGCAGCCAAGACCAGGGGGTTCCCGACCCCTATAATTCACCCCTCCACTTT.

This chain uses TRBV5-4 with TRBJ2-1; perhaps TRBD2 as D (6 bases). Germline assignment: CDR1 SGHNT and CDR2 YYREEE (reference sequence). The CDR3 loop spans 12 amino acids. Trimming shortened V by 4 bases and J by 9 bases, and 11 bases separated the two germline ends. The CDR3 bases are TGTGCCAGCAGCGACCTTAGCGGTGAGCAGTTCTTC. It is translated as CASSDLSGEQFF. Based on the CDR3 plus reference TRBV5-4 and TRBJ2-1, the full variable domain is ETGVTQSPTHLIKTRGQQVTLRCSSQSGHNTVSWYQQALGQGPQFIFQYYREEENGRGNFPPRFSGLQFPNYSSELNVNALELDDSALYLCASSDLSGEQFFGPGTRLTVL.

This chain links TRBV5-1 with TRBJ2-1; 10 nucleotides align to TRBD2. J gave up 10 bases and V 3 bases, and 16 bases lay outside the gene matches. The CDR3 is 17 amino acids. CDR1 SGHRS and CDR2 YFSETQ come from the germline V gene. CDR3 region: CASSSLGAGVAGGEQFF. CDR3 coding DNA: TGCGCCAGCAGCTCCTTAGGGGCGGGAGTAGCGGGAGGAGAGCAGTTCTTC. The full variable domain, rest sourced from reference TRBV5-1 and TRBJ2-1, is KAGVTQTPRYLIKTRGQQVTLSCSPISGHRSVSWYQQTPGQGLQFLFEYFSETQRNKGNFPGRFSGRQFSNSRSEMNVSTLELGDSALYLCASSSLGAGVAGGEQFFGPGTRLTVL.

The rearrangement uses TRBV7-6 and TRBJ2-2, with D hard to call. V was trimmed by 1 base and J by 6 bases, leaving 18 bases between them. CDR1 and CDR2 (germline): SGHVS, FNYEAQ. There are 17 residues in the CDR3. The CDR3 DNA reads TGTGCCAGCAGCTTAGGGGTACTCGGGTCGTACGCCGGGGAGCTGTTTTTT. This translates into CASSLGVLGSYAGELFF. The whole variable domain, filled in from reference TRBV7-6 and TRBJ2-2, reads GAGVSQSPRYKVTKRGQDVALRCDPISGHVSLYWYRQALGQGPEFLTYFNYEAQQDKSGLPNDRFSAERPEGSISTLTIQRTEQRDSAMYRCASSLGVLGSYAGELFFGEGSRLTVL.

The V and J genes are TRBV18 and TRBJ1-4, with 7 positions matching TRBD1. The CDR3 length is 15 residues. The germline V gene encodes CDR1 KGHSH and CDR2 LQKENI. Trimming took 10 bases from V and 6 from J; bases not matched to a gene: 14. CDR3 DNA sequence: TGTGCCACAACGGACGACTTAGGGGGCGATGAAAAACTGTTTTTT. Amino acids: CATTDDLGGDEKLFF.

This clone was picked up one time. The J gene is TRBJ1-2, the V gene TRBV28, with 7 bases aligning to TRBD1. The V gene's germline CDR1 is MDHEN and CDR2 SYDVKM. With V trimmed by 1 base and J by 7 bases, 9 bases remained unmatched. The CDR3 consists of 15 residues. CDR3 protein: CASSLFRGREGGYTF. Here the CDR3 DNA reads TGTGCCAGCAGTTTATTTAGGGGGCGGGAGGGTGGCTACACCTTC.

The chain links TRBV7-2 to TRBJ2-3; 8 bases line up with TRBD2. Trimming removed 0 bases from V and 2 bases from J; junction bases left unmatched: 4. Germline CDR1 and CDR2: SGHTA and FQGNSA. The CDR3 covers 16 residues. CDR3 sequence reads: CASSLAGGGITDTQYF. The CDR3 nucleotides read TGTGCCAGCAGCTTAGCGGGCGGGGGGATCACAGATACGCAGTATTTT.

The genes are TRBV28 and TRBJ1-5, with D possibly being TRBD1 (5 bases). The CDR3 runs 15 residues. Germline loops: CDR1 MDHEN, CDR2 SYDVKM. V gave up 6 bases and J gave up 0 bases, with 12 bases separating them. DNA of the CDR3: TGTGCCAGCAGCCCAGACAGTTATAGCAATCAGCCCCAGCATTTT. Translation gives CASSPDSYSNQPQHF.

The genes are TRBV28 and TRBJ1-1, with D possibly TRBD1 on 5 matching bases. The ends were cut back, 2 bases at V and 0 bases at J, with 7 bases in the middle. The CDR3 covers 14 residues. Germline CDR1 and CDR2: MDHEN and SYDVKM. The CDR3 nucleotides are TGTGCCAGCAGTTTACAGGGCCTGAACACTGAAGCTTTCTTT. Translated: CASSLQGLNTEAFF.

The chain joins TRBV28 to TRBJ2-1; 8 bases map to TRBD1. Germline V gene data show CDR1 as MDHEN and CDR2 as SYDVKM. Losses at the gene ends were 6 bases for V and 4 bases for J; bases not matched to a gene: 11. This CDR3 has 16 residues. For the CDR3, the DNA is TGTGCCAGCAGCTTACCGGGACAGGAGACTTACAATGAGCAGTTCTTC. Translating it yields CASSLPGQETYNEQFF.

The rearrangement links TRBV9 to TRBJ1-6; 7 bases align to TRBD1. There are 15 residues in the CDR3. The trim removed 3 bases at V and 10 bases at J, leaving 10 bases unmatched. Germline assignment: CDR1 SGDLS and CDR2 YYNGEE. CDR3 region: CASSARTGGESPLHF. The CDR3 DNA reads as TGTGCCAGCAGCGCCCGGACAGGAGGGGAGTCACCCCTCCACTTT.